This entry features one T cell receptor beta chain sequence. The antigen remains unidentified. Amplification used 60 V beta primers and 13 J beta primers. Profiling relied on immunoSEQ multiplex PCR, and the TCRdb table lists in-frame clones only, not all of them. The profile shows approximately 48,000 clones, over 75% of them singletons. Before vaccination, two weeks after the third vaccination, and at progression, PBMC were collected. CDR1 is LNHDA and CDR2 is SQIVND in the germline V gene (reference sequence). Trimming cost V 6 bases and J 2 bases, with 18 bases left between them. The CDR3 is 16 amino acids. These data are taken from a study of glioma-infiltrating T cells after dendritic cell vaccination. Whole-study context: Monocyte-derived dendritic cells, cultured seven days with IL-4 and GM-CSF, were pulsed with autologous tumor lysate. Regarding the study as a whole: Few patients contributed both blood and tumor specimens.

The V gene is TRBV19, the J gene TRBJ2-3, with D perhaps matching TRBD1 (5 bases). The material sequenced was blood, taken before dendritic cell vaccination. This clonotype was sampled from a human donor with glioblastoma. The CDR3 region has the DNA TGTGCCAGTAGGACCATTGGGGCTTCCTTCACAGATACGCAGTATTTT. This gives the protein CASRTIGASFTDTQYF.